The 28 T cell receptor beta chains below come from one sample, sequenced in a study of OX40 agonist ivuxolimab in advanced cancers. Sequenced by immunoSEQ multiplex PCR; TCRdb stores in-frame clones only, minus some. The sample shows 100,000 or so clones, around 91% of them seen only once. The input for sequencing was CD4+ or CD8+ T cells sorted from blood, taken in a trial of the OX40 agonist ivuxolimab. The receptor set was obtained from an adult with an advanced solid tumor such as melanoma, head and neck, liver or kidney cancer.

This chain uses TRBV7-2 with TRBJ2-3, with D hard to call. The V end was cut by 6 bases, the J end by 2 bases, with 12 bases between. The CDR3 consists of 14 residues. Germline CDR1 SGHTA, CDR2 FQGNSA. CDR3 nucleotides: TGTGCCAGCAGGTACTCGACCTCCACAGATACGCAGTATTTT. This gives the protein CASRYSTSTDTQYF.

As DNA, the CDR3 is TGTGCCAGCAGTGCTGACAGATACCAAGAGACCCAGTACTTC. This encodes CASSADRYQETQYF. This rearrangement joins TRBV6-1 to TRBJ2-5, with D maybe TRBD1 (5 bases). CDR1 and CDR2 from the germline V gene are MNHNS and SASEGT. Trimming took 4 bases from V and 0 from J, leaving 9 bases between them. The length of the CDR3 is 14 residues.

The rearrangement links TRBV9 to TRBJ2-3; D not resolved. Germline CDR1 is SGDLS and CDR2 is YYNGEE. This CDR3 has 14 amino acids. The V and J ends lost 7 bases and 6 bases respectively, with 18 bases between them. In DNA form, the CDR3 reads TGTGCCAGCGCGTTCGGGCCCCTAAGGGATACGCAGTATTTT. Encoded protein: CASAFGPLRDTQYF.

This clone was counted a single time. The chain is built from TRBV7-8 and TRBJ2-1; 9 nucleotides line up with TRBD2. This CDR3 is 17 amino acids long. The germline V gene has CDR1 SGHVS and CDR2 FQNEAQ. Trimming at V came to 1 base and at J to 3 bases, leaving 7 bases not matched to a gene. In DNA form, the CDR3 reads TGTGCCAGCAGCTTAGGTGGGCTAGCGGGATACTACAATGAGCAGTTCTTC. Its translation is CASSLGGLAGYYNEQFF.

This chain links TRBV27 with TRBJ2-7; D perhaps matches TRBD1 (6 bases). CDR1 and CDR2 (germline): MNHEY, SMNVEV (reference sequence). Trimming shortened V by 5 bases and J by 4 bases, and 15 bases separated the two germline ends. This CDR3 has 14 residues. CDR3 region: CASSPRDRLYEQYF. In DNA form, the CDR3 reads TGTGCCAGCAGTCCCCGAGACAGGTTATACGAGCAGTACTTC.

The V call is TRBV4-2, the J call TRBJ2-6; TRBD1 agrees at 7 bases. Germline CDR1 reads LGHNA; CDR2 reads YNFKEQ. The CDR3 runs 16 residues. The trim removed 0 bases at V and 4 bases at J, leaving 3 bases unmatched. The CDR3 coding sequence is TGTGCCAGCAGCCAAGATAGGGGGCCAGGGGCCAACGTCCTGACTTTC. This gives the protein CASSQDRGPGANVLTF.

The chain combines TRBV7-2 with TRBJ2-2; TRBD1 matches at 7 bases. The CDR3 consists of 16 residues. V was clipped by 1 base and J by 2 bases; unmatched bases: 4. Germline-derived CDR1 and CDR2 are SGHTA and FQGNSA. For the CDR3, the DNA is TGTGCCAGCAGCTTAGTAGGGACAGCTAACACCGGGGAGCTGTTTTTT. Translation gives CASSLVGTANTGELFF.

The chain uses TRBV7-2 and TRBJ2-7; D is possibly TRBD1 (5 bases). Trimming pared 5 bases from V and 3 bases from J, leaving 8 bases between. Germline assignment: CDR1 SGHTA and CDR2 FQGNSA. This CDR3 comprises 12 residues. The CDR3 nucleotides read TGTGCCAGCAGCCTGGACAACTACGAGCAGTACTTC. This encodes CASSLDNYEQYF. Full variable domain (missing parts from reference TRBV7-2 and TRBJ2-7): GAGVSQSPSNKVTEKGKDVELRCDPISGHTALYWYRQSLGQGLEFLIYFQGNSAPDKSGLPSDRFSAERTGGSVSTLTIQRTQQEDSAVYLCASSLDNYEQYFGPGTRLTVT.

The chain employs TRBV5-1 and TRBJ2-7, with D unresolved. Germline CDR1 reads SGHRS; CDR2 reads YFSETQ. The V end was cut by 7 bases, the J end by 1 base, with 12 bases between. The CDR3 extends over 13 amino acids. The CDR3 is CASFLVVSYEQYF. CDR3 DNA sequence: TGCGCCAGCTTTTTGGTAGTTTCCTACGAGCAGTACTTC.

This chain joins TRBV6-5 and TRBJ2-7; 10 bases line up with TRBD1. The V gene end was trimmed by 5 bases and the J gene end by 4 bases; junction bases not matched to a gene: 5. Germline V CDR1 and CDR2: MNHEY, SVGAGI. The CDR3 sequence is 14 residues long. CDR3 in DNA: TGTGCCAGCAGTCGACCGGGACAGGGGTACGAGCAGTACTTC. Residues: CASSRPGQGYEQYF.

V usage is TRBV4-2 and J usage is TRBJ1-1; possible D gene TRBD1, 6 bases. The germline V and J ends were trimmed by 1 base and 3 bases, with 15 bases remaining between them. The CDR3 sequence is 16 residues long. Germline lookup yields CDR1 LGHNA and CDR2 YNFKEQ. The chain's CDR3 is CASSQGRRNRDTEAFF. The CDR3 nucleotides read TGTGCCAGCAGCCAAGGTCGGCGAAACAGGGACACTGAAGCTTTCTTT.

The V call is TRBV15, the J call TRBJ2-1, with D possibly matching TRBD2 (6 bases). The CDR3 spans 14 residues. Trimming cost V 1 base and J 10 bases, with 14 bases left between them. Germline values: CDR1 LNHNV, CDR2 YYDKDF (reference sequence). The CDR3 is CATSRAGEFREQFF. The DNA of the CDR3 is TGTGCCACCAGCAGAGCGGGGGAGTTCCGGGAGCAGTTCTTC. The entire variable domain, with the rest obtained from reference TRBV15 and TRBJ2-1, is as follows: DAMVIQNPRYQVTQFGKPVTLSCSQTLNHNVMYWYQQKSSQAPKLLFHYYDKDFNNEADTPDNFQSRRPNTSFCFLDIRSPGLGDTAMYLCATSRAGEFREQFFGPGTRLTVL.

This rearrangement joins TRBV7-9 to TRBJ2-1, with 10 bases identical to TRBD2. J lost 10 bases, V lost 5 bases, and 14 bases had no gene match. The CDR3 extends over 16 amino acids. The germline V gene has CDR1 SEHNR and CDR2 FQNEAQ (reference sequence). The CDR3 bases are TGTGCCAGCAGCCCCGGACTAGCGGCCTTTGAGTTAGAGCAGTTCTTC. It specifies CASSPGLAAFELEQFF. Using reference TRBV7-9 and TRBJ2-1 for the parts outside the CDR3, the full variable domain is DTGVSQNPRHKITKRGQNVTFRCDPISEHNRLYWYRQTLGQGPEFLTYFQNEAQLEKSRLLSDRFSAERPKGSFSTLEIQRTEQGDSAMYLCASSPGLAAFELEQFFGPGTRLTVL.

The V and J genes are TRBV9 and TRBJ2-7; possible D gene TRBD1, 8 bases. The V and J ends lost 0 bases and 3 bases respectively, with 13 bases between them. The CDR3 extends over 15 amino acids. Looked up from germline, CDR1 is SGDLS and CDR2 is YYNGEE. CDR3 region: CASSVGTGRVYEQYF. Written as DNA, the CDR3 is TGTGCCAGCAGCGTAGGGACAGGGAGGGTCTACGAGCAGTACTTC.

This chain joins TRBV4-2 and TRBJ1-6; D call uncertain. Between the trimmed V and J ends, which lost 0 bases and 7 bases, there was a span of 16 bases. Germline assignment: CDR1 LGHNA and CDR2 YNFKEQ. The length of the CDR3 is 17 residues. This CDR3 reads CASSQDVGAGGNSPLHF. The CDR3, as DNA: TGTGCCAGCAGCCAAGATGTGGGCGCAGGAGGCAATTCACCCCTCCACTTT.

The chain is built from TRBV7-3 and TRBJ2-5; 9 bases align to TRBD2. This CDR3 has 15 amino acids. The germline V gene has CDR1 SGHTA and CDR2 FQGTGA. V dropped 2 bases and J dropped 6; count of bases not matched to a gene: 7. The CDR3 DNA follows: TGTGCCAGCAGCTTACAGCCTAGCGGGGAAAAGACCCAGTACTTC. Its translation: CASSLQPSGEKTQYF.

This clone has more than one count but fewer than ten. This chain links TRBV19 with TRBJ1-2, with TRBD1 as a possible D gene (5 bases). Germline lookup yields CDR1 LNHDA and CDR2 SQIVND (reference sequence). The V and J ends lost 5 bases and 3 bases respectively, with 13 bases between them. This CDR3 has 14 amino acids. The CDR3 is CASSLGDRHYGYTF. CDR3 bases: TGTGCCAGTAGTCTTGGGGACCGCCACTATGGCTACACCTTC.

The chain employs TRBV7-2 and TRBJ1-4; D uncertain. Germline loops: CDR1 SGHTA, CDR2 FQGNSA. V dropped 1 base and J dropped 7 bases, with 10 bases sitting between them. The CDR3 is 14 residues long. The CDR3 sequence: CASSLVGNGEKLFF. Here the CDR3 DNA reads TGTGCCAGCAGCTTAGTGGGGAACGGTGAAAAACTGTTTTTT.

Details on this clone: One end of the junction fails to match germline, which may point to a read error. The J gene is TRBJ2-2, the V gene TRBV7-7, with 11 bases aligning to TRBD1. Per the germline V gene, CDR1 is SSHAT and CDR2 is FNYEAQ (reference sequence). There are 18 residues in the CDR3. The CDR3 spells CASSLYSQGQGAVGELFF. The CDR3, as DNA: TGTGCTAGCAGCTTATATTCTCAAGGACAGGGGGCTGTCGGGGAGCTGTTTTTT.

CDR3 bases: TGTGCCAGCAGGCAGGGCCATAACTATGGCTACACCTTC. It is translated as CASRQGHNYGYTF. The chain carries TRBV6-5 and TRBJ1-2, with D possibly matching TRBD1 (5 bases). The V gene's germline CDR1 is MNHEY and CDR2 SVGAGI. The CDR3 consists of 13 residues. V was cut by 6 bases and J by 1 base, with 9 bases left in between.

The rearrangement uses TRBV7-3 and TRBJ2-3; D remains ambiguous. Trimming cost V 5 bases and J 2 bases, with 11 bases left between them. The CDR3 covers 14 residues. The germline CDR1 and CDR2 sequences are SGHTA and FQGTGA. The CDR3 is CASSPAPATDTQYF. The CDR3 DNA follows: TGTGCCAGCAGCCCGGCTCCGGCCACAGATACGCAGTATTTT.

V is TRBV9 and J is TRBJ2-1; D uncertain. V dropped 0 bases and J dropped 0 bases, with 7 bases sitting between them. Looked up from germline, CDR1 is SGDLS and CDR2 is YYNGEE. There are 15 residues in the CDR3. In DNA, the CDR3 is TGTGCCAGCAGCGTAGGACCTTCCTCCTACAATGAGCAGTTCTTC. Protein: CASSVGPSSYNEQFF.

V is TRBV11-2 and J is TRBJ1-3; D is perhaps TRBD1 (5 bases). This CDR3 has 15 residues. Germline-derived CDR1 and CDR2 are SGHAT and FQNNGV. V was cut by 2 bases and J by 4 bases, with 12 bases left in between. The CDR3 reads CASSLRGTEGNTIYF. The CDR3 bases are TGTGCCAGCAGCTTACGGGGCACTGAAGGAAACACCATATATTTT.

The chain carries TRBV6-5 and TRBJ1-1; D ambiguous. There are 13 residues in the CDR3. V lost 2 bases and J 4 bases, leaving 8 bases between the germline ends. Germline values: CDR1 MNHEY, CDR2 SVGAGI. The CDR3 nucleotides read TGTGCCAGCAGTTACATTGGGCCCACTGAAGCTTTCTTT. Translation: CASSYIGPTEAFF.

The rearrangement uses TRBV28 and TRBJ1-2, with TRBD1 identical over 11 bases. CDR1 MDHEN and CDR2 SYDVKM come from the germline V gene. V lost 5 bases, J lost 2 bases, and 1 base stayed unmatched. The CDR3 is made up of 14 amino acids. This chain's CDR3 is CASSGTGGNYGYTF. CDR3 nucleotides: TGTGCCAGCAGTGGGACAGGGGGGAACTATGGCTACACCTTC.

This CDR3 is CASSSRGGLAGAETQYF. CDR3 nucleotide sequence: TGTGCCAGCAGCTCCCGCGGGGGACTAGCGGGAGCTGAGACCCAGTACTTC. The chain joins TRBV11-3 to TRBJ2-5, with 14 bases matching TRBD2. Germline assignment: CDR1 SGHNT and CDR2 YENEEA. The V gene end was trimmed by 4 bases and the J gene end by 5 bases; junction bases not matched to a gene: 9. The CDR3 spans 17 residues.

This clone was seen a handful of times. The chain combines TRBV4-3 with TRBJ1-1; D not resolved. Germline V lookup: CDR1 LGHNA, CDR2 YSLEER. V was pared by 3 bases and J by 4 bases, with 12 bases between. The CDR3 is 14 residues long. CDR3 coding DNA: TGCGCCAGCAGCCAGCCTTCGGCAAGCACTGAAGCTTTCTTT. Translation: CASSQPSASTEAFF.

The chain couples TRBV18 to TRBJ2-7, with D possibly TRBD2 on 5 matching bases. Trimming stripped 3 bases from V and 6 bases from J, with 12 bases between. Germline assignment: CDR1 KGHSH and CDR2 LQKENI. The CDR3 sequence is 13 residues long. The CDR3 DNA reads TGTGCCAGCTCACCCGGGAAGGGCCTCGAGCAGTACTTC. Translating it yields CASSPGKGLEQYF.